This TCR beta chain was observed in a study of neoadjuvant anti-PD-1 for oral cavity cancer. Whole-study context: Non-progressing patients received a fourth nivolumab dose near day 43, then surgery on days 50-56. Regarding the study as a whole: Post-nivolumab, blood T cell clonality was significantly elevated in non-responders.

The CDR3 extends over 14 amino acids. From germline, CDR1 is SGHTA and CDR2 FQGNSA. V was cut by 1 base and J by 0 bases, with 7 bases left in between. Patients had HPV-negative, locally advanced oral cavity squamous cell carcinoma. No culture or expansion preceded analysis of these blood cells. In regard to this clone: Its antigen is as yet unknown.

Assay used: immunoSEQ multiplex PCR; TCRdb lists only in-frame clones, some missing. The repertoire consists of around 60,000 clones, with around four fifths occurring once and the leading ten covering 2.5% to 3%. This receptor was obtained from a person between 40 and 85 years old with oral cavity squamous cell carcinoma. Here the sequenced sample was PBMCs, taken before nivolumab (anti-PD-1) treatment. J is TRBJ2-7 and V is TRBV7-2; D ambiguous. CDR3 sequence reads: CASSLEILSYEQYF. CDR3 sequence (DNA): TGTGCCAGCAGCTTAGAAATCCTCTCCTACGAGCAGTACTTC.